The entry that follows covers one T cell receptor (beta chain) sequence. Its antigen remains undetermined. No much larger clone is present one base from it, and per-base qualities are unavailable. CDR1 and CDR2 are read off the germline V gene as KGHSH and LQKENI. Reading from cysteine to phenylalanine, the CDR3 counts 15 amino acids. Only CDR3 DNA is held: 45 bases, read in frame from base 1. The germline ends are 21 bases apart after V is trimmed by 8 bases and J by 5 bases. The CDR3 regions of human TCRbeta chains were analyzed by immunosequencing. Per the authors' processing: Repertoire TCRs were matched against a reference library of SARS-CoV-2-specific TCRs generated with the MIRA antigen-specificity platform. Breadth meant the fraction of unique TCRs that were SARS-CoV-2-associated, whereas depth meant the fraction of total T cells that were SARS-CoV-2-associated. Each spike-specific TCR was assigned to its reactive spike region and to a CD4 or CD8 class using the MIRA data. Log10-transformed breadth and depth values were compared by one-way ANOVA with Sidak's multiple comparisons tests. Not all clones reach the TCRdb copy of this immuneACCESS table, which keeps in-frame sequences only. Checked studies attribute under half of the gap to unresolved V genes and leave the rest unexplained. The V and J calls and clone size come from that table; D and trimming were worked out from the DNA. The sample table lists some 150,000 clones, approximately 90% of them with a count of one. Less than 2% of the sample goes to the ten largest clones.

Interpreted using the paper, the time point label stands for: baseline before first vaccination. Vaccinee samples came from UK trials COV001 and COV002, including a single-blind randomized controlled phase 2/3 trial of AZD1222 (ChAdOx1 nCoV-19) in healthy adults. For TCRbeta chain sequencing, PBMC samples from trial participants were taken at day 0 and at day 28 after the second dose. This specimen comes from a study of T cell responses to AZD1222 COVID-19 vaccine (dated by TCRdb to the early 2020s). In the study overall: Because spike-specific TCR depth and breadth did not differ between the two schedules, AZD1222 recipients who got a second dose at roughly 4 weeks were pooled with those who got a second dose at roughly 12 weeks. TCR sequencing covered 233 trial participants: 207 given two doses of AZD1222 and about 26 given two doses of MenACWY control vaccine. Trial participants were enrolled into age subgroups of 18-55, 56-69 and 70-plus years, which contained about 160, 30 and 59 TCR-sequenced participants, respectively. What the research found in general, with its limitations: Epitopes outside the regions mutated in the B.1.351 and B.1.1.7 variants were reportedly recognized by nearly half of the unique spike-specific TCRs. The 56-69-year group was small, and its depth increase did not reach significance, likely because of low power. The whole spike protein was spanned by vaccine-associated CD4 TCRs, and dominant responses were seen in regions 160-218 and 743-854. Most participants were white British and females outnumbered males, and the authors suggested that clonal diversity may have been underestimated. Conclusions about previously exposed vaccinees are limited because only six or seven AZD1222 recipients were SARS-CoV-2 seropositive at baseline. No day 14 peak-response samples were available, so repertoires were characterized only after the peak T cell response. A significant rise in spike-specific TCR breadth and depth was observed after two AZD1222 doses relative to day 0 and relative to MenACWY recipients.

The source was peripheral blood, collected on day 0 of AZD1222 vaccination. This sequence uses TRBV18 and TRBJ2-5; the D segment cannot be called with confidence. The receptor comes from an adult in good health. The CDR3 protein sequence reads: CASTQRVPGRETQYF. Read as DNA, the sequence is TGTGCCAGCACCCAGCGTGTGCCAGGACGGGAGACCCAGTACTTC.